This T cell receptor (beta chain) originates from a study of T cell responses to AZD1222 COVID-19 vaccine. The study's findings and limits: Possibly, clonal diversity was underestimated; donors were largely white British and included more females. Baseline seropositives among AZD1222 recipients totaled only five to seven.

Worth noting for this clone: The target antigen is unknown.

This CDR3 has 15 residues. V shed 5 bases and J 3 bases; nucleotides not matched to a gene: 5. CDR1 is LNHDA and CDR2 is SQIVND in the germline V gene (reference sequence). Assay: immunoSEQ multiplex PCR; the TCRdb copy retains only in-frame clones and omits some. Of 90,000 to 120,000 clones listed, about 90% were seen once; the top ten hold about 4.5%. Specimen: peripheral blood, collected on day 0 of AZD1222 vaccination. V gene TRBV19 combines with J gene TRBJ1-2; TRBD1 matches 11 bases. This sequence originates from an adult in good health. The CDR3 DNA reads as TGTGCCAGTAGTCCCAGGACAGGGGGCTACTATGGCTACACCTTC. This encodes CASSPRTGGYYGYTF.